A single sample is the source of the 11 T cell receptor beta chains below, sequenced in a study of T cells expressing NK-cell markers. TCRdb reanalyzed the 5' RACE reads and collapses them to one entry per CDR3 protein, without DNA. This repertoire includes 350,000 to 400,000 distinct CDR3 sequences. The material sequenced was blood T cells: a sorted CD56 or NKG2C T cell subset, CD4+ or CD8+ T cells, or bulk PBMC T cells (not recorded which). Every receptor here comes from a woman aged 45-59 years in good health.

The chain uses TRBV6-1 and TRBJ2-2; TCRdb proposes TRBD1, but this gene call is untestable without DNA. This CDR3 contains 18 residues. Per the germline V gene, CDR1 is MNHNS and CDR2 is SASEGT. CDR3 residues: CASSARGPGASNTGELFF.

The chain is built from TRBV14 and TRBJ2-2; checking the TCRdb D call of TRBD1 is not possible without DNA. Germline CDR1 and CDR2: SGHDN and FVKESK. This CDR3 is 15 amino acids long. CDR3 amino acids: CASSQWDVWPGELFF.

CDR3 amino acids: CSARFRGKKEFF. The chain links TRBV20-1 to TRBJ2-1; no DNA is available, so the TRBD1 call from TCRdb remains unchecked. Germline V gene data show CDR1 as DFQATT and CDR2 as SNEGSKA (reference sequence). The CDR3 contains 12 residues.

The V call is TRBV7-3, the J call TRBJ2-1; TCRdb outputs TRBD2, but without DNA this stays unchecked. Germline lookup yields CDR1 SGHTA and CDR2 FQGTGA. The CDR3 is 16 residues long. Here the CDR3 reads CASSLGPLTSLGEQFF.

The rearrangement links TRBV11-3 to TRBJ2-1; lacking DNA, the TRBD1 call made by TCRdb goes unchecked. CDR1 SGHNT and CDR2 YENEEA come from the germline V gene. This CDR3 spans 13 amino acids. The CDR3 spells CASRSTGTGEQFF.

The CDR3 loop reads CASSHDISSYEQYF. V gene TRBV14 combines with J gene TRBJ2-7. This CDR3 contains 14 residues. Germline V CDR1 and CDR2: SGHDN, FVKESK.

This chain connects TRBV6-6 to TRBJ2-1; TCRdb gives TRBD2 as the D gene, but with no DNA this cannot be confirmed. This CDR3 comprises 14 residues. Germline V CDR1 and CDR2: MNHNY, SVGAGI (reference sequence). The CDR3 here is CASSSGRNYNEQFF.

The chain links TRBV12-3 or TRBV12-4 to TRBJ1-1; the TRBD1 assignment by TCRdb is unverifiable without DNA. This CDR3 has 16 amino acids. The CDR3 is CASRGRRQMMNTEAFF.

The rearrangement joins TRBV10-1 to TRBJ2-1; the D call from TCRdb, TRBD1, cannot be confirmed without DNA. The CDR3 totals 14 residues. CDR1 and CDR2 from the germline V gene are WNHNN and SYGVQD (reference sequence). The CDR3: CASSDKGNYNEQFF.

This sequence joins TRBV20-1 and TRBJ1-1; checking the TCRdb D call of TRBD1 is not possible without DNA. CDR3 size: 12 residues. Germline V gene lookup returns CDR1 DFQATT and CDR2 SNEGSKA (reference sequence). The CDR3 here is CSATGRHTEAFF.

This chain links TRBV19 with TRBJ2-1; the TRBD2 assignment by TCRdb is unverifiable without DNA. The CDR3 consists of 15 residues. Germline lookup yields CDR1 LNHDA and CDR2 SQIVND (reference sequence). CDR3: CASTARLADFVEQFF.